Listed below are T cell receptor beta chains from one sample, sequenced in a study of blood T cell repertoires in COVID-19. TCRdb keeps only in-frame clones here, not all; method: immunoSEQ multiplex PCR. The sample records 200,000 to 250,000 clones, around 86% being singletons. Sequencing input: peripheral blood. These receptor sequences come from a man aged 50 or older with COVID-19, enrolled during active disease. Both conserved end residues are part of each CDR3. The order of the fields is clone size, J gene, D gene, V gene, CDR3 DNA, CDR3 protein. A D gene is named only where the DNA matches it firmly. The size field is filled for only some rows; it gives once, few, many or a size class.

>-|TRBJ1-4|-|TRBV6-2/TRBV6-3
TGTGCCAGCAGTTACGGTCAGGGATATGATGAAAAACTGTTTTTT
CASSYGQGYDEKLFF
>-|TRBJ2-3|TRBD2|TRBV9
TGTGCCAGCAGCGGACCTGCGGGGGCGGGAGGAACAGATACGCAGTATTTT
CASSGPAGAGGTDTQYF
>-|TRBJ1-1|TRBD1|TRBV18
TGTGCCAGCTCACCACCAAACAGGGGGCAGAACACTGAAGCTTTCTTT
CASSPPNRGQNTEAFF
>few|TRBJ1-2|-|TRBV19
TGTGCCAGTAGCACCTCGTCCCTGGGCAGGGGCTACTATGGCTACACCTTC
CASSTSSLGRGYYGYTF
>-|TRBJ2-1|TRBD2|TRBV6-4
TGTGCCAGCAGTGACCGGACTAGCGGGAGACACAATGAGCAGTTCTTC
CASSDRTSGRHNEQFF
>-|TRBJ2-2|TRBD1|TRBV5-4
TGTGCCAGCAGCGGGGGACAGCAAGACACCGGGGAGCTGTTTTTT
CASSGGQQDTGELFF
>-|TRBJ2-2|TRBD2|TRBV11-2
TGTGCCAGCAGCAGCTTACTAGCGGGGGGACCCGGGGAGCTGTTTTTT
CASSSLLAGGPGELFF
>-|TRBJ2-3|TRBD2|TRBV5-1
TGCGCCAGCAGCTTGGGACTAGCGGGAGGGTACCCAGATACGCAGTATTTT
CASSLGLAGGYPDTQYF
>-|TRBJ2-2|TRBD1|TRBV5-1
TGCGCCAGCAGCTTAATCGGGACAGGGTTCACCGGGGAGCTGTTTTTT
CASSLIGTGFTGELFF
>-|TRBJ2-1|TRBD2|TRBV27
TGTGCCAGCATCAGGACTAGCGGGGGCCTCTCCTACAATGAGCAGTTCTTC
CASIRTSGGLSYNEQFF
>-|TRBJ2-7|TRBD1|TRBV6-5
TGTGCCAGCAGTCCCGGGACAGGGGGCAAGTACGAGCAGTACTTC
CASSPGTGGKYEQYF
>-|TRBJ2-2|-|TRBV7-8
TGTGCCAGCAGCTCAATAGCGGTGGGCGCCGGGGAGCTGTTTTTT
CASSSIAVGAGELFF
>-|TRBJ2-2|-|TRBV30
TGTGCCTGGAGTGGCCAAACTTACACCGGGGAGCTGTTTTTT
CAWSGQTYTGELFF
>-|TRBJ1-5|-|TRBV5-1
TGCGCCAGCAGCCGAACAGGGAACTCCAATCAGCCCCAGCATTTT
CASSRTGNSNQPQHF
>-|TRBJ2-1|TRBD2|TRBV6-2/TRBV6-3
TGTGCCAGCAGTTACGGCTGGACTAGCGGGGGTCGTGAGCAGTTCTTC
CASSYGWTSGGREQFF
>few|TRBJ1-1|-|TRBV3-1/TRBV3-2
TGTGCCAGCAGCGAGTATACAGGGAACACTGAAGCTTTCTTT
CASSEYTGNTEAFF
>-|TRBJ1-2|-|TRBV18
TGTGCCAGCTCACAACGGGACTATGGCTACACCTTC
CASSQRDYGYTF
>-|TRBJ1-1|TRBD1|TRBV11-2
TGTGCCAGCAGGGGGACAGCTTACACTGAAGCTTTCTTT
CASRGTAYTEAFF
>-|TRBJ1-5|TRBD1|TRBV7-2
TGTGCCAGCAGCCTAACAGGGGATAATCAGCCCCAGCATTTT
CASSLTGDNQPQHF
>-|TRBJ2-5|-|TRBV27
TGTGCCAGCGGCACGCGAACTAGGGGGGGTGGAGAGACCCAGTACTTC
CASGTRTRGGGETQYF
>-|TRBJ1-5|-|TRBV18
TGTGCCAGCTCACAACAGGGAGGGAATCAGCCCCAGCATTTT
CASSQQGGNQPQHF
>-|TRBJ2-3|TRBD2|TRBV6-5
TGTGCCAGCAGCAACCTAGCGGGGAGCACAGATACGCAGTATTTT
CASSNLAGSTDTQYF
>-|TRBJ1-3|TRBD1|TRBV7-2
TGTGCCAGCAGCCGGACAGGCGATTCTGGAAACACCATATATTTT
CASSRTGDSGNTIYF
>once|TRBJ1-2|-|TRBV11-2
TGTGCCAGCAGCTTAGAGAGCACCCCTAACTATGGCTACACCTTC
CASSLESTPNYGYTF
>-|TRBJ1-4|-|TRBV19
TGTGCCAGTAGTCAATCAGGGGCTAATGAAAAACTGTTTTTT
CASSQSGANEKLFF
>-|TRBJ1-6|TRBD1|TRBV14
TGTGCCAGCAGCCTTCGGACAGGAGCAGGGTCACCCCTCCACTTT
CASSLRTGAGSPLHF
>-|TRBJ1-2|-|TRBV5-1
TGCGCCAGCAGCCTGGGGGGCACGGATGGCTACACCTTC
CASSLGGTDGYTF
>-|TRBJ1-1|-|TRBV13
TGTGCCAGCAGCTTACTCCCACAGACCATGAACACTGAAGCTTTCTTT
CASSLLPQTMNTEAFF
>-|TRBJ1-3|-|TRBV12-3/TRBV12-4
TGTGCCAGCAGTCAGTTAAACACCATATATTTT
CASSQLNTIYF
>-|TRBJ1-1|-|TRBV4-1
TGCGCCAGCAGCCAAAGTCGGGCCGGGACTTGGGGAATTATGAACACTGAAGCTTTCTTT
CASSQSRAGTWGIMNTEAFF
>-|TRBJ1-5|-|TRBV30
TGTGCCTGGAACAGGGACAATAATCAGCCCCAGCATTTT
CAWNRDNNQPQHF
>-|TRBJ1-1|-|TRBV2
TGTGCCAGCAGTGACCTATATGGTGAAGCTTTCTTT
CASSDLYGEAFF
>-|TRBJ2-1|-|TRBV9
TGTGCCAGCAGCGTCCTCCGGGGTAATGGGTTCAATGAGCAGTTCTTC
CASSVLRGNGFNEQFF
>-|TRBJ2-1|-|TRBV3-1/TRBV3-2
TGTGCCAGCAGCGACTGGAACAATGAGCAGTTCTTC
CASSDWNNEQFF